The 13 T cell receptor beta chains listed next were all sequenced from one sample in a study of T-cell reconstitution after alpha-beta-depleted transplantation in children. Preparation of the TCRbeta library was carried out with unique molecular identifiers. TCRdb used MiXCR to reprocess the PCR reads, holding one entry per CDR3 protein. The sample yields approximately 650,000 distinct CDR3 sequences, 10% to 15% seen once. The sequenced sample was PBMCs, obtained before TCRalphabeta/CD19-depleted stem cell transplant. The receptor set was obtained from a girl under 10 years old with congenital amegakaryocytic thrombocytopenia, due to receive a stem cell transplant.

A word on this clonotype: With a much larger clone just one base away, this may be a read error. The chain employs TRBV7-2 and TRBJ2-1; D unclear. The CDR3 contains 12 residues. Trimming cost V 3 bases and J 4 bases, with 4 bases left between them. Germline values: CDR1 SGHTA, CDR2 FQGNSA. The CDR3, as DNA: TGTGCCAGCAGCTTTATATACAATGAGCAGTTCTTC. Residues: CASSFIYNEQFF.

In this sample, this clonotype turned up many times. The rearrangement joins TRBV5-1 to TRBJ2-5, with 14 bases lining up with TRBD2. Trimming took 5 bases from V and 2 from J; bases not matched to a gene: 2. The germline CDR1 and CDR2 sequences are SGHRS and YFSETQ. The CDR3 covers 15 residues. CDR3 protein: CASSRTSGRQETQYF. CDR3 nucleotide sequence: TGCGCCAGCAGTAGGACTAGCGGGAGGCAAGAGACCCAGTACTTC.

Ten or more counts support this clonotype. The gene calls are TRBV7-8 and TRBJ2-3; TRBD2 matches 9 bases. The CDR3 contains 20 residues. V shed 3 bases and J 2 bases; nucleotides not matched to a gene: 18. CDR1 SGHVS and CDR2 FQNEAQ come from the germline V gene. This CDR3 is CASSFNPPGVAGEVTDTQYF. DNA of the CDR3: TGTGCCAGCAGCTTTAATCCGCCTGGGGTAGCGGGAGAGGTCACAGATACGCAGTATTTT.

A few counts support this clonotype. The chain is built from TRBV30 and TRBJ1-5, with D tentatively TRBD1 (5 bases). This CDR3 is built from 15 residues. Trimming left V 3 bases short and J 1 base short, with 13 bases between. Germline loops: CDR1 GTSNPN, CDR2 SVGIG (reference sequence). For the CDR3, the DNA is TGTGCCTGGAGAGCCGCCGGGACGAGCAATCAGCCCCAGCATTTT. It encodes CAWRAAGTSNQPQHF.

The sample holds many counts of this clonotype. J is TRBJ2-5 and V is TRBV20-1, with 11 bases identical to TRBD1. Germline V gives CDR1 DFQATT, CDR2 SNEGSKA (reference sequence). This CDR3 has 19 residues. J was trimmed by 4 bases and V by 6 bases; bases with no gene match: 22. Here the CDR3 reads CSARGNSKGTGGVRETQYF. In nucleotides, the CDR3 is TGCAGTGCCAGGGGAAATAGTAAGGGGACAGGGGGTGTTCGAGAGACCCAGTACTTC.

This clonotype has at least ten counts. A junction boundary mismatches the germline segment, possibly from a read error. The J gene is TRBJ1-3, the V gene TRBV20-1; D ambiguous. Germline loops: CDR1 DFQATT, CDR2 SNEGSKA (reference sequence). The CDR3 sequence is 9 residues long. CDR3 in amino acids: CSAKRVGHF. DNA for the CDR3: TGCAGTGCCAAGAGAGTCGGGCATTTT.

Ten or more counts support this clonotype. The rearrangement joins TRBV5-1 to TRBJ1-1; D possibly corresponds to TRBD1 (6 bases). The CDR3 has 14 amino acids. The germline V gene has CDR1 SGHRS and CDR2 YFSETQ. V was clipped by 3 bases and J by 5 bases, with 14 bases between them. The DNA for the CDR3 is TGCGCCAGCAGCTCGCAGGGGCTGGGAACTGAAGCTTTCTTT. Protein product: CASSSQGLGTEAFF.

DNA for the CDR3: TGTGCCAGCAGGACCCAGGGCCATGAGCAGTTCTTC. It specifies CASRTQGHEQFF. The rearrangement links TRBV12-3 or TRBV12-4 to TRBJ2-1, with D perhaps TRBD1 (5 bases). V gave up 6 bases and J gave up 8 bases, with 11 bases separating them. The CDR3 runs 12 residues.

This rearrangement joins TRBV20-1 to TRBJ1-5, with TRBD1 identical over 7 bases. Germline assignment: CDR1 DFQATT and CDR2 SNEGSKA (reference sequence). There are 15 residues in the CDR3. V gave up 0 bases and J gave up 2 bases; unmatched junction bases: 4. The CDR3: CSARESTGGNQPQHF. The CDR3 DNA reads as TGCAGTGCTAGAGAAAGTACAGGGGGCAATCAGCCCCAGCATTTT.

This clonotype was recorded many times. The chain carries TRBV24-1 and TRBJ1-1; no clear D gene. This CDR3 is 11 amino acids long. CDR1 is KGHDR and CDR2 is SFDVKD in the germline V gene. V lost 3 bases and J lost 7, with 5 bases in between. The CDR3 loop is CATSDGIEAFF. The CDR3, as DNA: TGTGCCACCAGTGATGGGATTGAAGCTTTCTTT.

J is TRBJ2-1 and V is TRBV20-1; D unclear. The CDR3 has 16 residues. V was pared by 3 bases and J by 2 bases, with 17 bases between. The V gene's germline CDR1 is DFQATT and CDR2 SNEGSKA (reference sequence). As DNA, the CDR3 is TGCAGTGCTAGTGAACAAGCGCACCGCCCCTACAATGAGCAGTTCTTC. It translates to CSASEQAHRPYNEQFF.

On this clonotype itself: A read error may account for a junction end that differs from germline. The J gene is TRBJ2-1, the V gene TRBV11-2, with D maybe TRBD2 (6 bases). The CDR3 sequence is 12 residues long. Germline V gene lookup returns CDR1 SGHAT and CDR2 FQNNGV. CDR3 protein: CSSSSGSYEQFF. CDR3 bases: TGTTCCAGCAGTTCCGGGAGCTATGAGCAGTTCTTC.

This chain joins TRBV5-5 and TRBJ1-5, with D tentatively TRBD1 (5 bases). The V end was cut by 4 bases, the J end by 9 bases, with 17 bases between. CDR3 length: 14 residues. Germline V gene sequence: CDR1 SGHKS, CDR2 YYEKEE (reference sequence). CDR3 nucleotide sequence: TGTGCCAGCAGCCTAGGAGGGGCGGGGGGGCCCCAGCATTTT. This translates into CASSLGGAGGPQHF.